The 20 T cell receptor beta chains listed next were all sequenced from one sample in a study of molecular identifiers for immune sequencing clone quantification. TCRdb recomputed calls from the PCR reads with MiXCR, one row per CDR3 protein. The sample shows just under 650,000 distinct CDR3 sequences, just under 20% of them seen only once. Sequencing was performed on naive CD8+ T cells from blood, with Jurkat cell RNA spiked in. Sample subset: FACS-sorted CD8+CD4-CCR7+CD45RA+ naive T cells. These receptors were taken from a human donor in good health. Some libraries in this study had Jurkat cell RNA spiked in.

This clonotype has ten or more counts. The chain recombines TRBV7-9 with TRBJ2-3, with TRBD1 matching 12 bases. Germline values: CDR1 SEHNR, CDR2 FQNEAQ (reference sequence). J lost 3 bases, V lost 5 bases, and 6 bases had no gene match. The CDR3 covers 16 residues. The CDR3, as DNA: TGTGCCAGCAGCACCGGGACAGGGGGCCGAACAGATACGCAGTATTTT. It yields the protein CASSTGTGGRTDTQYF. The full variable domain, rest sourced from reference TRBV7-9 and TRBJ2-3, is DTGVSQNPRHKITKRGQNVTFRCDPISEHNRLYWYRQTLGQGPEFLTYFQNEAQLEKSRLLSDRFSAERPKGSFSTLEIQRTEQGDSAMYLCASSTGTGGRTDTQYFGPGTRLTVL.

This clonotype was counted ten times or more. This rearrangement joins TRBV3-1 to TRBJ1-3; no definite D call. Germline V gene lookup returns CDR1 LGHDT and CDR2 YNNKEL (reference sequence). The CDR3 contains 15 residues. The V and J ends lost 0 bases and 0 bases respectively, with 6 bases between them. The CDR3 loop reads CASSQDPTSGNTIYF. DNA of the CDR3: TGTGCCAGCAGCCAAGACCCTACCTCTGGAAACACCATATATTTT.

Many counts were recorded for this clonotype. The chain uses TRBV7-9 and TRBJ2-2; D is undetermined. Trimming removed 4 bases from V and 1 base from J, with 7 bases in between. Germline CDR1 is SEHNR and CDR2 is FQNEAQ (reference sequence). The CDR3 loop spans 14 amino acids. In nucleotides, the CDR3 is TGTGCCAGCAGCTCCTTAGGGAACACCGGGGAGCTGTTTTTT. Its protein product is CASSSLGNTGELFF.

This chain joins TRBV7-9 and TRBJ2-1, with TRBD2 matching 11 bases. The germline V gene has CDR1 SEHNR and CDR2 FQNEAQ (reference sequence). The CDR3 runs 18 residues. V was pared by 10 bases and J by 4 bases, with 18 bases of the junction left unmatched. This CDR3 reads CANRALAGAPSPYNEQFF. CDR3 nucleotides: TGTGCCAACAGAGCACTAGCGGGAGCCCCCTCTCCATACAATGAGCAGTTCTTC.

Concerning this clonotype itself: One base away lies a much larger clone, so this may be a sequencing read error. The chain couples TRBV5-1 to TRBJ1-1, with 9 bases that match TRBD1. Germline lookup yields CDR1 SGHRS and CDR2 YFSETQ. CDR3 length: 15 amino acids. J gave up 1 base and V 4 bases, and 5 bases lay outside the gene matches. In DNA, the CDR3 is TGCGCCAGCAGCACAACAGGGGGCTCGAACACTGAAGCTTTCTTT. This encodes CASSTTGGSNTEAFF.

On this clonotype: Since a much larger clone is just one base distant, this may be a read error. The V gene is TRBV14, the J gene TRBJ2-3; D may be TRBD1 or TRBD2 (5 bases each). CDR3 size: 17 residues. V was trimmed by 2 bases and J by 6 bases, leaving 21 bases between them. Germline V lookup: CDR1 SGHDN, CDR2 FVKESK. CDR3 in DNA: TGTGCCAGCAGCCAAAAGGGCCGGGACGCAGGCAGGGATACGCAGTATTTT. It encodes CASSQKGRDAGRDTQYF.

In this sample, this clonotype turned up many times. The J gene is TRBJ1-4, the V gene TRBV27; D ambiguous. Trimming took off 3 bases at V and 4 bases at J, with 9 bases between the two ends. The CDR3 runs 14 residues. Germline CDR1 and CDR2: MNHEY and SMNVEV (reference sequence). The CDR3 loop is CASSFRPVNEKLFF. In DNA, the CDR3 is TGTGCCAGCAGTTTCAGGCCAGTTAATGAAAAACTGTTTTTT.

Of note for this clonotype: Since a much larger clone is just one base distant, this may be a read error. The V gene is TRBV18, the J gene TRBJ1-4; D gene ambiguous. Germline CDR1 is KGHSH and CDR2 is LQKENI. The CDR3 totals 18 residues. The V end lost 1 base, the J end lost 3 bases, and 18 bases lay between the germline ends. This CDR3 is CASSPLLTAYSANEKLFF. CDR3 bases: TGTGCCAGCTCACCACTTCTGACGGCTTACTCAGCTAATGAAAAACTGTTTTTT.

As for this clonotype: A much larger clone differs from this one at a single base, so this may be a read error. The chain joins TRBV20-1 to TRBJ2-1, with 7 bases aligning to TRBD1. The CDR3 covers 15 residues. Germline CDR1 DFQATT, CDR2 SNEGSKA (reference sequence). The CDR3 loop reads CSAGETGLQYNEQFF. For the CDR3, the DNA is TGCAGTGCTGGAGAGACAGGGCTCCAATACAATGAGCAGTTCTTC.

The chain joins TRBV11-2 to TRBJ1-2; TRBD1 matches at 7 bases. The germline V gene encodes CDR1 SGHAT and CDR2 FQNNGV. V lost 5 bases, J lost 7 bases, and 19 bases stayed unmatched. CDR3 length equals 17 residues. In DNA, the CDR3 is TGTGCCAGCAGCCACGCCCTAGGACAGGCTCCTGTTGGTGGCTACACCTTC. Translated: CASSHALGQAPVGGYTF.

This clonotype was detected many times. The gene calls are TRBV4-2 and TRBJ2-7; no firm D call. V gave up 3 bases and J gave up 2 bases, with 11 bases separating them. The CDR3 has 14 residues. Germline CDR1 reads LGHNA; CDR2 reads YNFKEQ. As DNA, the CDR3 is TGTGCCAGCAGCCACCGGAGCGACGCCTACGAGCAGTACTTC. Protein product: CASSHRSDAYEQYF.

This chain uses TRBV7-8 with TRBJ2-5; TRBD2 agrees at 8 bases. Per the germline V gene, CDR1 is SGHVS and CDR2 is FQNEAQ. The CDR3 totals 15 residues. J lost 4 bases, V lost 1 base, and 5 bases had no gene match. This chain's CDR3 is CASSLGVGGGETQYF. CDR3 coding DNA: TGTGCCAGCAGCTTAGGTGTCGGGGGGGGAGAGACCCAGTACTTC. The entire variable domain, with the rest obtained from reference TRBV7-8 and TRBJ2-5, is as follows: GAGVSQSPRYKVAKRGQDVALRCDPISGHVSLFWYQQALGQGPEFLTYFQNEAQLDKSGLPSDRFFAERPEGSVSTLKIQRTQQEDSAVYLCASSLGVGGGETQYFGPGTRLLVL.

The chain joins TRBV20-1 to TRBJ2-7; 13 bases agree with TRBD2. Looked up from germline, CDR1 is DFQATT and CDR2 is SNEGSKA (reference sequence). The junction had 4 bases not matched to a gene; V was cut back by 1 base and J by 4 bases. The CDR3 extends over 15 amino acids. The CDR3 sequence is CSARGTSGSVYEQYF. CDR3 nucleotide sequence: TGCAGTGCTAGAGGGACTAGCGGGAGTGTGTACGAGCAGTACTTC.

With respect to this clonotype: A read error is possible here, since a much larger clone lies one base away. V is TRBV10-3 and J is TRBJ2-2; a possible D gene is TRBD1 (6 bases). The CDR3 runs to 17 residues. Germline CDR1 ENHRY, CDR2 SYGVKD. The CDR3 sequence is CAVSESVLSGVTGELFF. For the CDR3, the DNA is TGTGCCGTCAGTGAGTCGGTTCTCTCAGGGGTCACCGGGGAGCTGTTTTTT.

Points on this clonotype: A much larger clone lies a single base off, so this may be a read error. Since the CDR3 does not end with the conserved phenylalanine or tryptophan, this likely comes from a read error. The J gene is TRBJ2-7, the V gene TRBV6-2 or TRBV6-3; the match to TRBD2 covers 7 bases. With 2 bases clipped from V and 3 bases from J, the junction kept 7 bases outside the gene matches. This CDR3 is 15 amino acids long. Germline CDR1 and CDR2: MNHEY and SVGEGT. CDR3 sequence (DNA): TGTGCCAGCAGTTACGTGGGTAGCGGGTACTACGAGCAGTACTCC. It specifies CASSYVGSGYYEQYS.

This clonotype occurred many times. The chain employs TRBV15 and TRBJ2-7, with a possible D match to TRBD2 (6 bases). V was trimmed by 0 bases and J by 6 bases, leaving 15 bases between them. Germline V gene data show CDR1 as LNHNV and CDR2 as YYDKDF (reference sequence). The CDR3 is 15 residues long. The CDR3, as DNA: TGTGCCACCAGCAGAGATTCCCTCGGCGGGGTCGAGCAGTACTTC. Its translation is CATSRDSLGGVEQYF.

This clonotype has ten or more counts. The rearrangement joins TRBV7-9 to TRBJ2-3, with D perhaps TRBD2 (6 bases). Germline V gives CDR1 SEHNR, CDR2 FQNEAQ (reference sequence). The CDR3 has 16 amino acids. V was shortened by 5 bases and J by 6 bases, with 21 bases between the two germline ends. CDR3 DNA: TGTGCCAGCAGCCCTAGGAGGGGTACTTTCCGGGATACGCAGTATTTT. Translation: CASSPRRGTFRDTQYF.

V and J are TRBV10-3 and TRBJ2-7; 8 bases align to TRBD2. The CDR3 runs 17 residues. Germline V gene data show CDR1 as ENHRY and CDR2 as SYGVKD. Trimming took 1 base from V and 6 from J; bases not matched to a gene: 14. The CDR3 protein is CAISEFLAGGPSLEQYF. CDR3 bases: TGTGCCATCAGTGAGTTTTTGGCGGGAGGCCCCTCGCTCGAGCAGTACTTC.

Remarks on this clonotype: A single base separates this from a much larger clone, so it may be a read error. The chain recombines TRBV27 with TRBJ2-7, with a possible D match to TRBD2 (5 bases). Per germline, CDR1 MNHEY and CDR2 SMNVEV (reference sequence). The CDR3 totals 14 residues. The DNA for the CDR3 is TGTGCCAGCGGTTTATCTGGGTCGGGGAGCGAGCAGTACTTC. Translated: CASGLSGSGSEQYF.

The chain uses TRBV6-1 and TRBJ1-4, with D tentatively TRBD1 (5 bases). V was shortened by 10 bases and J by 8 bases, with 17 bases between the two germline ends. Germline V lookup: CDR1 MNHNS, CDR2 SASEGT. This CDR3 spans 13 amino acids. Here the CDR3 reads CATLSGLDEKLFF. The CDR3 coding sequence is TGTGCCACCCTGTCGGGACTCGACGAAAAACTGTTTTTT.